In its sample, the clone carrying this TCR beta chain was seen a few times. Antigen: not known. Universal primer sites and UMIs were introduced during 5'RACE template-switching synthesis of TCR cDNA. TCRdb recomputed calls from the 5' RACE reads with MiXCR, one row per CDR3 protein. The profile shows some 260,000 distinct CDR3 sequences, around 5.2% of them singletons. The record originates from a study of T cells after yellow fever vaccination. About the study: SMART-Seq v4 Ultra Low Input handled preparation of low-cell-number fractions. Findings and limits, study-wide: At around 95% for CD4 and approximately 88% for CD8, most primary-vaccination clones showed up again after the booster.

The CDR3 has 14 residues. The V and J ends lost 7 bases and 1 base, in that order; junction bases with no gene match: 8. Germline V lookup: CDR1 SQVTM, CDR2 ANQGSEA. This TCR derives from a young man who received the YFV17D yellow fever vaccine. The gene calls are TRBV29-1 and TRBJ2-7; TRBD1 aligns across 9 bases. The sequences come from CD4+ T cells sorted from PBMCs, collected on the day of the yellow fever booster vaccination. CDR3 sequence (DNA): TGCAGCGCTCGGCCCGGGACAGGGTCCTACGAGCAGTACTTC. Protein product: CSARPGTGSYEQYF.